A selection of T cell receptor beta chains follows, all from one sample in a study of blood T cell repertoires in COVID-19. Libraries were prepared by immunoSEQ multiplex PCR; TCRdb keeps only in-frame clonotypes and omits some of them. The profile shows roughly 240,000 clones, roughly 85% of them singletons. Sample: PBMCs or T cells enriched from blood (not recorded which). The source is a woman in her 50s with acute COVID-19. CDR3s include the opening cysteine and the closing phenylalanine or tryptophan. The D gene is left open where the match is weak.

v_call	cdr3_length	j_call	d_call	cdr3_nt	cdr3_aa
TRBV4-2	18	TRBJ1-2	TRBD1	TGTGCCAGCAGCCTCATCGAGGGGACAGGATCGTCTGGCTATGGCTACACCTTC	CASSLIEGTGSSGYGYTF
TRBV10-3	14	TRBJ2-3	TRBD1	TGTGCCATCAGACGGGACAGGGGAGCAGATACGCAGTATTTT	CAIRRDRGADTQYF
TRBV30	15	TRBJ1-3	-	TGTGCCTGGAGGAAAGGACAGAGCTCTGGAAACACCATATATTTT	CAWRKGQSSGNTIYF
TRBV27	14	TRBJ1-1	-	TGTGCCAGCAGTTTTAGGGGACAGAACACTGAAGCTTTCTTT	CASSFRGQNTEAFF
TRBV5-8	14	TRBJ1-3	-	TGTGCCAGCCAAGGGACTTTCTCTGGAAACACCATATATTTT	CASQGTFSGNTIYF
TRBV13	15	TRBJ1-1	-	TGTGCCAGCAGCTCCCGGCGACAGGTGAACACTGAAGCTTTCTTT	CASSSRRQVNTEAFF
TRBV4-3	18	TRBJ2-2	-	TGCGCCAGCAGCCAAGATTCTATCGTCACGGAAGGGGCCGGGGAGCTGTTTTTT	CASSQDSIVTEGAGELFF
TRBV6-5	15	TRBJ1-1	TRBD1	TGTGCCAGCAGTTCAACGACAGGGGGAAAGGCTGAAGCTTTCTTT	CASSSTTGGKAEAFF
TRBV9	18	TRBJ2-5	TRBD2	TGTGCCAGCAGCGTAGCTCCTAGCGGGGGCCTCGGAAAAGAGACCCAGTACTTC	CASSVAPSGGLGKETQYF
TRBV30	17	TRBJ2-1	-	TGTGCCTCGGTGACTCATCCATCCCAGAGCTCCTACAATGAGCAGTTCTTC	CASVTHPSQSSYNEQFF
TRBV12-3/TRBV12-4	13	TRBJ2-7	TRBD1	TGTGCCAGCAGTCCTCATACAGGGGGCGAGCAGTACTTC	CASSPHTGGEQYF
TRBV10-1	13	TRBJ2-3	-	TGCGCCAGCACCCCAGGGTTAGGGGCTACGCAGTATTTT	CASTPGLGATQYF
TRBV19	13	TRBJ1-2	TRBD1	TGTGCCAGCTCTGACAGGGACGACTATGGCTACACCTTC	CASSDRDDYGYTF
TRBV6-5	15	TRBJ1-2	-	TGTGCCACCGCGTCCACAGAAGCTTCTAACTATGGCTACACCTTC	CATASTEASNYGYTF
TRBV6-6	15	TRBJ2-7	TRBD1	TGTGCCAGCAGTTACCCGGGACAGTCGGCCTACGAGCAGTACTTC	CASSYPGQSAYEQYF
TRBV18	16	TRBJ2-2	TRBD1	TGTGCCAGCTCACCCCGGGACAGGGTATTCTCGGTGGAGCTGTTTTTT	CASSPRDRVFSVELFF
TRBV10-1	16	TRBJ1-6	-	TGCGCCAGCCCCCTGATCGACATGTCGGCGAATTCACCCCTCCACTTT	CASPLIDMSANSPLHF
TRBV5-1	16	TRBJ2-7	-	TGCGCCAGCAGCTTGACCCCGAAAAGGGGTTCCTACGAGCAGTACTTC	CASSLTPKRGSYEQYF